This T cell receptor beta chain was recorded in a study of cytomegalovirus exposure and HLA in healthy donors. The PCR used 60 Vbeta and 13 Jbeta primers. Libraries were prepared by immunoSEQ multiplex PCR; TCRdb keeps only in-frame clonotypes and omits some of them. In the table there are approximately 160,000 clones, more than 75% of which are singletons. Study-wide results and caveats: Productive rates of about 87% or about 30% were seen for most TCR beta V segments in an earlier analysis.

Concerning this clone itself: The target antigen is unknown.

This CDR3 is built from 14 residues. V lost 4 bases, J lost 4 bases, and 9 bases lay in between. CDR1 is SGHDT, CDR2 YYEEEE, per germline. This sequence originates from a girl aged 5-17 years in good health and CMV-seropositive. Material: PBMCs. The chain couples TRBV5-6 to TRBJ2-6, with D unresolved. In DNA form, the CDR3 reads TGTGCCAGCAGCACCCCAGCGGGGGCCAACGTCCTGACTTTC. This encodes CASSTPAGANVLTF.